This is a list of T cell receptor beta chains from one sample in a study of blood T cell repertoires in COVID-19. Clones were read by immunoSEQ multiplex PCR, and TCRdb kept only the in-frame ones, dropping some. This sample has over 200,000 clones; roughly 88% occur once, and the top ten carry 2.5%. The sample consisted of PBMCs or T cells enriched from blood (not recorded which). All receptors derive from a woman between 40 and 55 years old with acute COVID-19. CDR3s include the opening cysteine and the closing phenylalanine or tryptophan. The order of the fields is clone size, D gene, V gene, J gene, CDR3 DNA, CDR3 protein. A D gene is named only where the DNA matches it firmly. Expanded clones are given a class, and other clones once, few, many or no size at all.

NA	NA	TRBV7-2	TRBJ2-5	TGTGCCAGCAGCTTAAACCGGGTCCAAGAGACCCAGTACTTC	CASSLNRVQETQYF
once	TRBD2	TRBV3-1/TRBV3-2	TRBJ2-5	TGTGCCAGCAGCCAACCGGTTTTAGCGGGGCACCAAGAGACCCAGTACTTC	CASSQPVLAGHQETQYF
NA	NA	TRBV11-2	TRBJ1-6	TGTGCCAGCAGCTTCCTCGGCAGGCGCTATAATTCACCCCTCCACTTT	CASSFLGRRYNSPLHF
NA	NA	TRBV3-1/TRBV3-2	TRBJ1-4	TGTGCCAGCAGCCAAGTATCGGGTGCAACTAATGAAAAACTGTTTTTT	CASSQVSGATNEKLFF
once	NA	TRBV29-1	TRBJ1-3	TGCAGCGTTGAAGGTGTACTCTCTGGAAACACCATATATTTT	CSVEGVLSGNTIYF
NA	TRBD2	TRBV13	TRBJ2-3	TGTGCCAGCAGCTTCGCTAGCGGGGCTAGCACAGATACGCAGTATTTT	CASSFASGASTDTQYF
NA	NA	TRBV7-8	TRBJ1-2	TGTGCCAGCAGCCGGACAGAATATGGCTACACCTTC	CASSRTEYGYTF
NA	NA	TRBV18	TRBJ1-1	TGTGCCAGCTCACCTATGCTAACCTTCGGGGGGAACACTGAAGCTTTCTTT	CASSPMLTFGGNTEAFF
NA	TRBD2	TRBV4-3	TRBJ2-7	TGCGCCAGCAGCTCGGGACTAGCGGGGGGGCCGGGGGAGCAGTACTTC	CASSSGLAGGPGEQYF
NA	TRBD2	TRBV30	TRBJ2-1	TGTGCCTGGAATCGGGTCGGGGGGGCCCAGTTCTTC	CAWNRVGGAQFF
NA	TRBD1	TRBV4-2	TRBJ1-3	TGTGCCAGCAGCCAAGAGGGCACAGGGGGCCACTCTGGAAACACCATATATTTT	CASSQEGTGGHSGNTIYF
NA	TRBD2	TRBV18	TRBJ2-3	TGTGCCAGCTCGGGTGCTAGCGGGGGTCGCACAGATACGCAGTATTTT	CASSGASGGRTDTQYF
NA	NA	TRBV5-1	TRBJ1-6	TGCGCCAGCAGCTTGTCGGGGGGCAATTCACCCCTCCACTTT	CASSLSGGNSPLHF
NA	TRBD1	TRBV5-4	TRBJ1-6	TGTGCCAGCAGCTCTACAGGGGGGAATAATTCACCCCTCCACTTT	CASSSTGGNNSPLHF